The clone carrying this T cell receptor (beta chain) came up once. The CDR3 is 15 amino acids. Germline V CDR1 and CDR2: SGHRS, YFSETQ. The junction had 4 bases not matched to a gene; V was cut back by 0 bases and J by 3 bases. This sample stems from a study of blood T cell repertoires in COVID-19. As for the study in general: The study drew acute and convalescent COVID-19 samples from the United States, Italy and Spain. Nucleic acid was either cDNA or gDNA, and it came from T cells, B-cell-depleted T cells, or PBMCs.

Under the authors' procedure: Reference gene primers were amplified, and this amplification served to estimate nucleated cell counts. The table came from immunoSEQ multiplex PCR; TCRdb's copy has only in-frame clones and leaves some out. V, J and clone size are those of that table, while D and trimming were read from the DNA. The sample carries 310,000 or so clones, around 92% recorded once. V and J are TRBV5-1 and TRBJ1-2; 8 bases are a match to TRBD1. The sequencing sample was made of peripheral blood. This TCR was recovered from a man aged 18 to 29 who had recovered from COVID-19. The CDR3 reads CASSLGRGRDYGYTF. The CDR3, as DNA: TGCGCCAGCAGCTTGGGCAGGGGGCGAGACTATGGCTACACCTTC.